This T cell receptor beta chain emerged from a study of T cell repertoires in cytomegalovirus infection. Overall study: CMV infection together with matching HLA type was indicated by public TCR beta signatures. Findings and caveats of the study: Cumulative frequency (of public TCR beta family members) identified carriers of CMV plus the relevant HLA. In two of eight donors, the top clonotype was HLA-C-restricted CMV-specific.

After removal of 5 bases from V and 8 bases from J, the junction contained 9 bases not matched to a gene. CDR3 length equals 15 residues. Germline CDR1 and CDR2: SGHTA and FQGNSA. In the case of this clonotype: Its antigen is still unknown.

TCRdb redid the calling of the reads with MiXCR, one entry per CDR3 protein. The data contain 150,000 to 200,000 distinct CDR3 sequences, roughly 28% of them singletons. The chain employs TRBV7-2 and TRBJ1-4; 9 bases align to TRBD1. Material for sequencing was PBMCs. The receptor was isolated from a human donor in good health (CMV status not recorded). Some clones in this sample may be carry-over from other donors' samples. The CDR3 reads CASSPGLGTGEKLFF. CDR3 DNA sequence: TGTGCCAGCAGCCCCGGACTCGGGACAGGGGAAAAACTGTTTTTT.